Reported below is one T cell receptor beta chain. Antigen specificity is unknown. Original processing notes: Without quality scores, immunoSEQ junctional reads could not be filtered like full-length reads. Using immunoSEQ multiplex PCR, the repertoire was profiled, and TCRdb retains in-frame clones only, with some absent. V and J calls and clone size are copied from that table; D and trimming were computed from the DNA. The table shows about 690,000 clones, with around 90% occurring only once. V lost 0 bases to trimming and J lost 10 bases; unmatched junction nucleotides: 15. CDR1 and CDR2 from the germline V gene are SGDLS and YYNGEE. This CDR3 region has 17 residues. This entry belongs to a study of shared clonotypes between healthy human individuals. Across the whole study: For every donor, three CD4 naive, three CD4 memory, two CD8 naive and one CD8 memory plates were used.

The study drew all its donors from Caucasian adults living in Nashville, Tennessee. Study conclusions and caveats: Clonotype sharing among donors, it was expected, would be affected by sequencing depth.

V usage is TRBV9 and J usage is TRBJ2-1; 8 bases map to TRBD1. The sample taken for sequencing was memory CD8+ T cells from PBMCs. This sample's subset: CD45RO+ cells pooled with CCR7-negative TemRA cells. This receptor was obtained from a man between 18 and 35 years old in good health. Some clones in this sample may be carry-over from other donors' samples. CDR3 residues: CASSVAIGGRGRREQFF. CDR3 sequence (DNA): TGTGCCAGCAGCGTAGCAATTGGAGGCAGGGGGCGCCGGGAGCAGTTCTTC.